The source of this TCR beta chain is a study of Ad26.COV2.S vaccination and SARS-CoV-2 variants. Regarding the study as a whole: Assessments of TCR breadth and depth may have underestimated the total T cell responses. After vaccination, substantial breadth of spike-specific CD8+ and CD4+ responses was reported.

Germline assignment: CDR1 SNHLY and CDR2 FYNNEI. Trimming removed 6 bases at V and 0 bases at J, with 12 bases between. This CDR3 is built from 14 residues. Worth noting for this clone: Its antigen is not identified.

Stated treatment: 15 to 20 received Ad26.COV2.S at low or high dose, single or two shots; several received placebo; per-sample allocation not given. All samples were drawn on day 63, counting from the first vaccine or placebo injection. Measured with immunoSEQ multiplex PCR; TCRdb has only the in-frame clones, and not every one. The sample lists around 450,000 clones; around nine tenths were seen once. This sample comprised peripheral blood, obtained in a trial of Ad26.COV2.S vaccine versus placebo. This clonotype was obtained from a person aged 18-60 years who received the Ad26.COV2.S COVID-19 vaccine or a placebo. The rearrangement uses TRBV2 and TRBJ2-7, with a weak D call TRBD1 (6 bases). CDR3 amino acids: CASRTGTASYEQYF. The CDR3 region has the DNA TGTGCCAGCAGAACAGGGACCGCCTCCTACGAGCAGTACTTC. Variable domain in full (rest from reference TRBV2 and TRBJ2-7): EPEVTQTPSHQVTQMGQEVILRCVPISNHLYFYWYRQILGQKVEFLVSFYNNEISEKSEIFDDQFSVERPDGSNFTLKIRSTKLEDSAMYFCASRTGTASYEQYFGPGTRLTVT.